The clone carrying this TCR beta chain was observed at least ten times. Its target is unknown. This entry belongs to a study of CD8 T cells in ankylosing spondylitis. Notes on the study in general: Reportedly, disease-linked clones are significantly enriched in ankylosing spondylitis patients' matched synovial fluid. For ankylosing spondylitis blood, a TCR beta motif of roughly 8 highly homologous variants appeared characteristic. Clones linked to disease, bearing a CD8+ phenotype, were relatively rare in peripheral blood.

The CDR3 runs 16 residues. Unmatched junction bases numbered 8, after V lost 4 bases and J lost 2 bases. Germline V gene sequence: CDR1 LGHDT, CDR2 YNNKEL (reference sequence). Researchers built TCR beta libraries using quantitative 5'-RACE with molecular barcodes. MiXCR, applied by TCRdb to the 5' RACE reads, yields one record per CDR3 protein. Of 200,000 to 250,000 distinct CDR3 sequences listed, around a quarter are singletons. Sequenced material: blood, either unsorted or a sorted T cell fraction (not recorded which). This chain joins TRBV3-1 and TRBJ2-1; TRBD2 agrees at 7 bases. The source is a male donor with ankylosing spondylitis or in good health (not recorded which). The DNA for the CDR3 is TGTGCCAGCAGCCCTCGGGACTACCCCCCCTACAATGAGCAGTTCTTC. It encodes CASSPRDYPPYNEQFF.